This T cell receptor beta chain was captured by sequencing in a study of blood T cell repertoires in COVID-19. Study at large: The United States, Italy and Spain supplied acute and convalescent COVID-19 samples. From T cells, B-cell-depleted T cells, or PBMCs came the material, which was cDNA or gDNA.

Per the original data handling: Reference gene primer amplification in the assay estimated nucleated cell counts. Some clones are missing from TCRdb's copy, which holds only in-frame ones; the method was immunoSEQ multiplex PCR. That table gives V, J and clone size, and the DNA gave D and trimming. The sample carries 150,000 to 200,000 clones, roughly 90% recorded once. Germline CDR1 and CDR2: KGHSH and LQKENI. J lost 7 bases, V lost 3 bases, and 12 bases had no gene match. The CDR3 consists of 16 residues. This clone is a singleton in its sample. This receptor was obtained from a man between 65 and 85 years old with active or convalescent COVID-19. Input material: peripheral blood. The V call is TRBV18, the J call TRBJ2-7; 10 positions match TRBD1. The DNA for the CDR3 is TGTGCCAGCTCACCGCCGGGACAGGGGTTCTCTCGGGAGCAGTACTTC. Its protein product is CASSPPGQGFSREQYF.